Each of the 27 T cell receptor beta chains below was sequenced from the same sample in a study of response to subunit inactivated influenza vaccine. A single record per CDR3 protein comes from TCRdb applying MiXCR to the RT-PCR reads. The table lists over 400,000 distinct CDR3 sequences, approximately 11% of them singletons. Sequenced material: PBMCs from blood, taken around seven weeks after vaccination. All receptors derive from a man aged 50 to 59 who received an inactivated influenza vaccine.

There are a few counts of this clonotype. The rearrangement links TRBV5-1 to TRBJ2-4; D is possibly TRBD2 (7 bases). Germline V gene lookup returns CDR1 SGHRS and CDR2 YFSETQ. Trimming took 0 bases from V and 8 from J, leaving 12 bases between them. The CDR3 loop spans 14 amino acids. This CDR3 reads CASSLVQGGDIQYF. The CDR3 DNA reads TGCGCCAGCAGCTTGGTACAGGGAGGGGACATTCAGTACTTC.

The chain has TRBV27 and TRBJ2-7, with 7 bases aligning to TRBD1. The CDR3 sequence is 14 residues long. The V gene's germline CDR1 is MNHEY and CDR2 SMNVEV (reference sequence). J gave up 3 bases and V 1 base, and 3 bases lay outside the gene matches. DNA of the CDR3: TGTGCCAGCAGTTTATTTTGGGACAGCTACGAGCAGTACTTC. This gives the protein CASSLFWDSYEQYF.

This clonotype was observed once. The rearrangement uses TRBV4-2 and TRBJ2-7; D is perhaps TRBD1 (6 bases). The germline gives CDR1 LGHNA, CDR2 YNFKEQ. The CDR3 totals 15 residues. Trimming shortened V by 0 bases and J by 3 bases, and 12 bases separated the two germline ends. This CDR3 is CASSQETGRYYEQYF. Written as DNA, the CDR3 is TGTGCCAGCAGCCAAGAGACAGGCAGATACTACGAGCAGTACTTC.

Ten or more counts support this clonotype. V and J are TRBV7-2 and TRBJ2-7, with 11 bases identical to TRBD2. Germline V CDR1 and CDR2: SGHTA, FQGNSA. The CDR3 loop spans 14 amino acids. V gave up 4 bases and J gave up 2 bases; unmatched junction bases: 1. The CDR3 DNA reads as TGTGCCAGCAGCTGGGGACTAGCGGCCTACGAGCAGTACTTC. Protein: CASSWGLAAYEQYF.

This clonotype was counted a few times. V usage is TRBV7-2 and J usage is TRBJ2-3, with TRBD2 identical over 8 bases. Unmatched junction bases numbered 10, after V lost 4 bases and J lost 4 bases. The CDR3 runs to 16 residues. CDR1 and CDR2 (germline): SGHTA, FQGNSA. The chain's CDR3 is CASSSGGTGGADTQYF. Written as DNA, the CDR3 is TGTGCCAGCAGCTCCGGCGGGACGGGAGGGGCAGATACGCAGTATTTT.

This clonotype was detected a few times. V is TRBV5-6 and J is TRBJ2-7, with D possibly TRBD1 on 6 matching bases. CDR1 and CDR2 (germline): SGHDT, YYEEEE. V was shortened by 2 bases and J by 0 bases, with 15 bases between the two germline ends. CDR3 length: 16 amino acids. Written as DNA, the CDR3 is TGTGCCAGCAGCTTACAACGGGACACCCACTCCTACGAGCAGTACTTC. Translated, it gives CASSLQRDTHSYEQYF.

This clonotype was counted only a few times. The V call is TRBV3-1, the J call TRBJ1-1; D is ambiguous. The ends were cut back, 1 base at V and 10 bases at J, with 19 bases in the middle. Germline-derived CDR1 and CDR2 are LGHDT and YNNKEL (reference sequence). The CDR3 consists of 15 residues. DNA for the CDR3: TGTGCCAGCAGCCAAGGTTCCCTCGGGGTCTCGAGAGCTTTCTTT. Translating gives CASSQGSLGVSRAFF.

This clonotype has a count of ten or more. The CDR3 nucleotides are TGCGCCAGCAGCTGGAGCGGGGATCCCTACAATGAGCAGTTCTTC. Its translation is CASSWSGDPYNEQFF. The chain recombines TRBV5-1 with TRBJ2-1; TRBD2 agrees at 7 bases. The CDR3 totals 15 residues. CDR1 and CDR2 (germline): SGHRS, YFSETQ. The ends lost 3 bases at V and 2 bases at J; junction bases unmatched: 5.

The gene calls are TRBV20-1 and TRBJ2-3; 8 nucleotides match TRBD2. The CDR3 totals 16 residues. Trimming at V came to 3 bases and at J to 1 base, leaving 9 bases not matched to a gene. In germline, CDR1 is DFQATT, CDR2 SNEGSKA (reference sequence). The CDR3 spells CSASESAGARTDTQYF. The CDR3 DNA is TGCAGTGCTAGTGAATCAGCGGGGGCCCGCACAGATACGCAGTATTTT.

The rearrangement links TRBV20-1 to TRBJ2-3; TRBD2 agrees at 7 bases. CDR3 size: 14 residues. V trimming: 7 bases; J trimming: 4 bases; junction bases outside the gene matches: 11. The germline V gene encodes CDR1 DFQATT and CDR2 SNEGSKA (reference sequence). CDR3 residues: CSVFPSGWADTQYF. CDR3 bases: TGCAGTGTATTCCCTAGCGGATGGGCAGATACGCAGTATTTT.

At least ten counts were recorded for this clonotype. The chain uses TRBV24-1 and TRBJ1-5; D call uncertain. Germline V gene lookup returns CDR1 KGHDR and CDR2 SFDVKD. Trimming pared 2 bases from V and 6 bases from J, leaving 10 bases between. This CDR3 has 14 amino acids. Written as DNA, the CDR3 is TGTGCCACCAGTGATTCTTTCCTGGGTCAGCCCCAGCATTTT. Its translation: CATSDSFLGQPQHF.

This clonotype has a handful of counts. The J gene is TRBJ1-1, the V gene TRBV3-1, with 7 bases fitting TRBD1. The germline gives CDR1 LGHDT, CDR2 YNNKEL (reference sequence). This CDR3 is 15 amino acids long. The junction had 6 bases not matched to a gene; V was cut back by 4 bases and J by 1 base. This CDR3 reads CASSPSGDRNTEAFF. CDR3 DNA sequence: TGTGCCAGCAGCCCCTCGGGGGACAGGAACACTGAAGCTTTCTTT. The full variable domain, in which reference TRBV3-1 and TRBJ1-1 provide the parts outside the CDR3, is DTAVSQTPKYLVTQMGNDKSIKCEQNLGHDTMYWYKQDSKKFLKIMFSYNNKELIINETVPNRFSPKSPDKAHLNLHINSLELGDSAVYFCASSPSGDRNTEAFFGQGTRLTVV.

This clonotype has a handful of counts. The V gene is TRBV20-1, the J gene TRBJ2-3; perhaps D is TRBD1 or TRBD2 (5 bases each). V dropped 6 bases and J dropped 0 bases, with 16 bases sitting between them. The CDR3 contains 15 residues. Germline assignment: CDR1 DFQATT and CDR2 SNEGSKA (reference sequence). CDR3 DNA: TGCAGTGCCAGTCGTCCGGGACGGAGCACAGATACGCAGTATTTT. As protein: CSASRPGRSTDTQYF.

CDR3 nucleotides: TGCGCCAGCAGCTGGGCATCGGGACAGGCCAACGAGCAGTACTTC. It codes for CASSWASGQANEQYF. The rearrangement uses TRBV5-1 and TRBJ2-7; 8 bases match TRBD1. The CDR3 is 15 amino acids. Losses at the gene ends were 3 bases for V and 5 bases for J; bases not matched to a gene: 10. The germline V gene has CDR1 SGHRS and CDR2 YFSETQ.

This clonotype was detected many times. The chain is built from TRBV11-2 and TRBJ2-5; D not certain. Between the trimmed V and J ends, which lost 5 bases and 5 bases, there was a span of 6 bases. The V gene's germline CDR1 is SGHAT and CDR2 FQNNGV. This CDR3 comprises 11 residues. The CDR3 DNA sequence: TGTGCCAGCAGCCAGTGGGAGACCCAGTACTTC. As protein: CASSQWETQYF.

This clonotype was seen more than once but under ten times. A much larger clone differs by one base, so this may be a read error. The chain couples TRBV5-6 to TRBJ2-2; no reliable D call. The CDR3 contains 12 residues. Germline CDR1 and CDR2: SGHDT and YYEEEE. Trimming took 5 bases from V and 0 from J, leaving 2 bases between them. CDR3 protein: CASRSNTGELFF. The CDR3 DNA follows: TGTGCCAGCAGGTCGAACACCGGGGAGCTGTTTTTT. The entire variable domain, with the rest obtained from reference TRBV5-6 and TRBJ2-2, is as follows: DAGVTQSPTHLIKTRGQQVTLRCSPKSGHDTVSWYQQALGQGPQFIFQYYEEEERQRGNFPDRFSGHQFPNYSSELNVNALLLGDSALYLCASRSNTGELFFGEGSRLTVL.

The chain links TRBV12-3 or TRBV12-4 to TRBJ2-2; D assignment may be TRBD1 or TRBD2 (6 bases each). The CDR3 extends over 16 amino acids. V was trimmed by 6 bases and J by 1 base, leaving 15 bases between them. The CDR3 is CASRLGLRGNTGELFF. For the CDR3, the DNA is TGTGCCAGCAGACTGGGACTCAGGGGGAACACCGGGGAGCTGTTTTTT.

Details on this clonotype: It may be a read error: a sequence one base away is much more abundant. The chain carries TRBV7-2 and TRBJ2-1; TRBD1 aligns across 11 bases. CDR3 size: 16 residues. Germline lookup yields CDR1 SGHTA and CDR2 FQGNSA. CDR3 in DNA: TGTGCCAGCAGCCCCTTAACCGGGACAGGGGGAAATGAGCAGGTCTTC. This gives the protein CASSPLTGTGGNEQVF.

At least ten counts were recorded for this clonotype. The gene calls are TRBV12-3 or TRBV12-4 and TRBJ2-1; the D gene is possibly TRBD2 (5 bases). The CDR3 contains 13 residues. Trimming shortened V by 5 bases and J by 7 bases, and 12 bases separated the two germline ends. The CDR3 loop reads CASSPLRGNEQFF. CDR3 nucleotides: TGTGCCAGCAGTCCCCTAAGAGGGAATGAGCAGTTCTTC.

In this sample, this clonotype turned up many times. The V and J genes are TRBV5-6 and TRBJ2-4; 8 bases are shared with TRBD2. The germline V gene encodes CDR1 SGHDT and CDR2 YYEEEE. The CDR3 is 16 amino acids. V dropped 4 bases and J dropped 1; count of bases not matched to a gene: 7. The CDR3 loop reads CASSRGGAVAKNIQYF. CDR3 in DNA: TGTGCCAGCAGCCGGGGGGGGGCAGTGGCCAAAAACATTCAGTACTTC.

V and J are TRBV20-1 and TRBJ2-7, with 9 bases that match TRBD2. V lost 1 base and J lost 3; bases outside the gene matches: 4. Germline V gives CDR1 DFQATT, CDR2 SNEGSKA (reference sequence). The CDR3 extends over 14 amino acids. The CDR3 loop is CSARVQRGVYEQYF. The CDR3 region has the DNA TGCAGTGCTAGAGTCCAGCGGGGGGTCTACGAGCAGTACTTC.

The CDR3 loop is CAITIAGGYEQYF. Written as DNA, the CDR3 is TGTGCCATCACAATAGCGGGAGGCTACGAGCAGTACTTC. J is TRBJ2-7 and V is TRBV10-3; 10 bases align to TRBD2. The CDR3 is 13 amino acids. Per germline, CDR1 ENHRY and CDR2 SYGVKD. With V trimmed by 7 bases and J by 3 bases, 3 bases remained unmatched.

This chain joins TRBV5-1 and TRBJ2-5, with D tentatively TRBD2 (5 bases). With 5 bases removed from V and 3 bases from J, the gap between germline ends came to 8 bases. CDR1 and CDR2 (germline): SGHRS, YFSETQ. The CDR3 consists of 12 residues. CDR3: CASRLAEETQYF. The CDR3 DNA is TGCGCCAGCAGGCTAGCAGAAGAGACCCAGTACTTC.

This sequence joins TRBV7-2 and TRBJ2-3; D is possibly TRBD2 (6 bases). V gave up 5 bases and J gave up 8 bases, with 20 bases separating them. Germline V gives CDR1 SGHTA, CDR2 FQGNSA. This CDR3 has 15 amino acids. As DNA, the CDR3 is TGTGCCAGCAGCCCCTTCGGGACTCTCGGGGGTACGCAGTATTTT. Translation gives CASSPFGTLGGTQYF.

This chain joins TRBV4-3 and TRBJ1-6; D gene uncertain. Germline-derived CDR1 and CDR2 are LGHNA and YSLEER. Trimming removed 2 bases at V and 7 bases at J, with 6 bases between. The CDR3 has 13 residues. This chain's CDR3 is CASSQLENSPLHF. The CDR3 coding sequence is TGCGCCAGCAGCCAACTTGAGAATTCACCCCTCCACTTT.

This sequence joins TRBV7-3 and TRBJ2-5; the D gene is possibly TRBD1 (6 bases). V was pared by 5 bases and J by 4 bases, with 11 bases between. This CDR3 is 13 amino acids long. Germline CDR1 is SGHTA and CDR2 is FQGTGA. The CDR3 sequence is CASSQGHAETQYF. The CDR3 coding sequence is TGTGCCAGCAGCCAGGGACACGCAGAGACCCAGTACTTC.

Many counts were recorded for this clonotype. The chain combines TRBV10-3 with TRBJ2-2; 7 positions match TRBD1. CDR1 and CDR2 (germline): ENHRY, SYGVKD. The CDR3 consists of 15 residues. Losses at the gene ends were 9 bases for V and 2 bases for J; bases not matched to a gene: 9. The CDR3 DNA reads TGTGCCATGGTGGACAGGTTGGATAACACCGGGGAGCTGTTTTTT. Its protein is CAMVDRLDNTGELFF.